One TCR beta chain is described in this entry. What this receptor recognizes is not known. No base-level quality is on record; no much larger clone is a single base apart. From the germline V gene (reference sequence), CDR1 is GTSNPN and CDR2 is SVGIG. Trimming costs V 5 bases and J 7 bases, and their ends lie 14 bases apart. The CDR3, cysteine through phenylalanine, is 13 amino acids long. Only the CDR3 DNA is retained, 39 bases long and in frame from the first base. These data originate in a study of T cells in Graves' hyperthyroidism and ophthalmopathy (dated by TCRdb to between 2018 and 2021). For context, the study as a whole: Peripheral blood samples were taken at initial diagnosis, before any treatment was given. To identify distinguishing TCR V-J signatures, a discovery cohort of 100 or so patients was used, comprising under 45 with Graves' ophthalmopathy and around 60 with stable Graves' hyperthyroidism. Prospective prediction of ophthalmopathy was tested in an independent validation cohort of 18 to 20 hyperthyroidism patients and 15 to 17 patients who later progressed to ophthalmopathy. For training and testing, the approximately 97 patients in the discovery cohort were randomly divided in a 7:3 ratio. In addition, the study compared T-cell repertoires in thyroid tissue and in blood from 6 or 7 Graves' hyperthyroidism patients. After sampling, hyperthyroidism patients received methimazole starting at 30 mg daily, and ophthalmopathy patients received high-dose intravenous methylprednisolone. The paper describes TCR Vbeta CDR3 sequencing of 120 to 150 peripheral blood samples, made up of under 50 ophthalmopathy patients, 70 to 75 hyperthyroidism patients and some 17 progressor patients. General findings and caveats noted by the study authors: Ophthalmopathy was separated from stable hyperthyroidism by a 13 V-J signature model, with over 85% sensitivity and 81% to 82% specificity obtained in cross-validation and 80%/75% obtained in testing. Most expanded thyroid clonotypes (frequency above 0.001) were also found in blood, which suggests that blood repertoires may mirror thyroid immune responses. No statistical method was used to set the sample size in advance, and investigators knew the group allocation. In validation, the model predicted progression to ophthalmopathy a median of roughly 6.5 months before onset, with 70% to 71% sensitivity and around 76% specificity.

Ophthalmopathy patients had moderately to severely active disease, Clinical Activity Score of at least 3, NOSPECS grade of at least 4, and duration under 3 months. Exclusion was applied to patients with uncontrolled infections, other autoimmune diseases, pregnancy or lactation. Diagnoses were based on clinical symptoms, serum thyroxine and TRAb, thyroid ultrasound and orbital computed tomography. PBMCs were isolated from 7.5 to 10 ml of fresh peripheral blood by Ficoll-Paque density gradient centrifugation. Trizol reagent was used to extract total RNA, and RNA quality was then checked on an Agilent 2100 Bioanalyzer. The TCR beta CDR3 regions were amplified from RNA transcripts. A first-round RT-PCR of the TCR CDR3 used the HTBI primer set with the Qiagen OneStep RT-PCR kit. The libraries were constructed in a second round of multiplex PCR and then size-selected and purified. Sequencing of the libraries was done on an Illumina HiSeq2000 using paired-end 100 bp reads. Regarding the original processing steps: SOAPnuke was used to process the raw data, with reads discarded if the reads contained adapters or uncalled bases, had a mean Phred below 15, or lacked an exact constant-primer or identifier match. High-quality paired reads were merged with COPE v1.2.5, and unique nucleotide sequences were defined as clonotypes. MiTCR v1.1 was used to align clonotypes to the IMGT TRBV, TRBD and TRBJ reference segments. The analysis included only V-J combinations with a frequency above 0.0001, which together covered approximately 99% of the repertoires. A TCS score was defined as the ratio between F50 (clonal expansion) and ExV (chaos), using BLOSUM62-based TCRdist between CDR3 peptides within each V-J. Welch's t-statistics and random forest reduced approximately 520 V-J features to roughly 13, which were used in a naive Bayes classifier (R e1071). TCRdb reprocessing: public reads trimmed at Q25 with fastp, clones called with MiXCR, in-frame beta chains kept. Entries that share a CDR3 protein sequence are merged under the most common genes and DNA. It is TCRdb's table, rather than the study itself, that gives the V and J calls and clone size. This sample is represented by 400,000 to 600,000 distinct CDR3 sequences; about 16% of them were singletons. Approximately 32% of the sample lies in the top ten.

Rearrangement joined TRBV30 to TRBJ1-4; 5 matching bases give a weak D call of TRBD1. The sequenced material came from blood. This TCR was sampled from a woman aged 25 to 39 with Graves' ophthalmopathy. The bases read TGTGCCTGGTCAACAGGTGCGGGTGAAAAACTGTTTTTT. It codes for CAWSTGAGEKLFF.